This T cell receptor (beta chain) was captured in a study of human T cells and chemical hapten exposure. The wider study: Sensitization used 2% DPC on around 2 cm by around 2 cm upper inner arm skin.

Overall study results and limits: Having alopecia, donors may respond immunologically unlike healthy people. Expanded TCR counts at PT1 were positively correlated with the patch test score.

Time point given: patch test 1, 2 weeks after DPC sensitization. Treatment denoted: therapeutic diphenylcyclopropenone sensitization with weekly scalp DPC. Blood, whole and unfractionated, served as the source for total RNA extraction. The table lists this clonotype with many counts. Its cognate antigen is unknown. CDR3 length: 14 residues. Between the trimmed V and J ends, which lost 6 bases and 2 bases, there was a span of 14 bases. Germline CDR1 is DFQATT and CDR2 is SNEGSKA (reference sequence). It was the library that attached unique molecular identifiers to individual cDNA molecules. MiXCR, run by TCRdb on the RACE reads, gives a single entry per CDR3 protein. The data hold around 44,000 distinct CDR3 sequences, with 3.5% to 4% observed a single time.

The chain recombines TRBV20-1 with TRBJ1-5; D is unresolved. Sequences were derived from whole blood, sampled in connection with sensitization to the hapten diphenylcyclopropenone (DPC). The sequence derives from a man in his fifties or sixties with alopecia areata. Some clones in this sample may be carry-over from other donors' samples. The CDR3 here is CSAQRGEGNQPQHF. The CDR3 DNA sequence: TGCAGTGCCCAGCGGGGAGAGGGCAATCAGCCCCAGCATTTT.